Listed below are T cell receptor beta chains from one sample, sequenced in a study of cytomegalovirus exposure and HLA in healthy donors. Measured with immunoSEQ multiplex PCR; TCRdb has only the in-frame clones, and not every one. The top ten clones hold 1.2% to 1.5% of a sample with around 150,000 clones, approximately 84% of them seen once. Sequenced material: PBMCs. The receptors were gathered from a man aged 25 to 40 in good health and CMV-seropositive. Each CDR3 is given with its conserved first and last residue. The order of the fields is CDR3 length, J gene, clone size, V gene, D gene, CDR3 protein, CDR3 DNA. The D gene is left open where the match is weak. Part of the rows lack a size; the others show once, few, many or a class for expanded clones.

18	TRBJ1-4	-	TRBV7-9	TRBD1	CASSLWTGVKDIGEKLFF	TGTGCCAGCAGCCTCTGGACAGGGGTCAAGGATATTGGTGAAAAACTGTTTTTT
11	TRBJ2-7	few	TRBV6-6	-	CASSLAGEQYF	TGTGCCAGCAGTTTAGCTGGAGAGCAGTACTTC
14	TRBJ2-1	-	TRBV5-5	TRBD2	CASSLAGSLGEQFF	TGTGCCAGCAGCTTAGCGGGGTCCTTGGGTGAGCAGTTCTTC
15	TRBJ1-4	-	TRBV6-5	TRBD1	CASSYADRRNEKLFF	TGTGCCAGCAGTTACGCGGACAGGAGGAATGAAAAACTGTTTTTT
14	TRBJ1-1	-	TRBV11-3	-	CASSLLTGRAEAFF	TGTGCCAGCAGCTTACTGACCGGGAGGGCTGAAGCTTTCTTT
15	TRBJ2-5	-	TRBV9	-	CASSDGGGRRETQYF	TGTGCCAGCAGCGATGGAGGGGGCCGGAGAGAGACCCAGTACTTC
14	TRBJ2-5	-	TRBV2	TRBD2	CANVLAGRQETQYF	TGTGCCAACGTACTAGCGGGGAGGCAAGAGACCCAGTACTTC
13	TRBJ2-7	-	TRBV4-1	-	CASSQSHIYEQYF	TGCGCCAGCAGCCAGTCCCACATCTACGAGCAGTACTTC
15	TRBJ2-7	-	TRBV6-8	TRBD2	CASSYSTGGRYEQYF	TGTGCCAGCAGTTACTCCACTGGCGGGAGATACGAGCAGTACTTC
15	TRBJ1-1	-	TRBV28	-	CASSPTGGVSAEAFF	TGTGCCAGCAGTCCTACGGGGGGGGTTAGCGCTGAAGCTTTCTTT
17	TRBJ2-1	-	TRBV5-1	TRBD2	CASSLYPTSGSYNEQFF	TGCGCCAGCAGCCTTTACCCGACTAGCGGCTCCTACAATGAGCAGTTCTTC
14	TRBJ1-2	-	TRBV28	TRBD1	CASSKQGVYYGYTF	TGTGCCAGCAGTAAACAGGGGGTTTACTATGGCTACACCTTC
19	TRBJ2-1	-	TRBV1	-	CTSSQGVLAGGPENNEQFF	TGCACCAGCAGCCAAGGCGTCCTAGCGGGAGGGCCGGAAAACAATGAGCAGTTCTTC
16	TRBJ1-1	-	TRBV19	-	CASTHFPTGLNTEAFF	TGTGCCAGTACGCACTTCCCGACAGGCTTGAACACTGAAGCTTTCTTT
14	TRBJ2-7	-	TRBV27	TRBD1	CASSFRDRGLEQYF	TGTGCCAGCAGTTTCCGGGACAGGGGGCTCGAGCAGTACTTC
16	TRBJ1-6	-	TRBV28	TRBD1	CASSLGQGARNSPLHF	TGTGCCAGCAGTTTAGGGCAGGGGGCGAGAAATTCACCCCTCCACTTT
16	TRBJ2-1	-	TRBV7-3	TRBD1	CASSLRWDRVYNEQFF	TGTGCCAGCAGCTTAAGATGGGACAGGGTCTACAATGAGCAGTTCTTC
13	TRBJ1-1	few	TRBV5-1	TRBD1	CASSLQGAPEAFF	TGCGCCAGCAGCTTACAGGGGGCCCCAGAAGCTTTCTTT
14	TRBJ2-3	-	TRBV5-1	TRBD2	CASSDQRGRDTQYF	TGCGCCAGCAGCGATCAGCGGGGCCGGGATACGCAGTATTTT
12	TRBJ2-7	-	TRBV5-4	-	CASSPPNSRQYF	TGTGCCAGCAGCCCGCCCAATTCTAGACAGTACTTC
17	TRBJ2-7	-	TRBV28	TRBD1	CASSLASGTDLFYEQYF	TGTGCCAGCAGTTTAGCCTCCGGGACAGACCTCTTCTACGAGCAGTACTTC
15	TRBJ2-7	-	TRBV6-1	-	CASSVGGGASYEQYF	TGTGCCAGCAGTGTGGGCGGGGGCGCATCCTACGAGCAGTACTTC
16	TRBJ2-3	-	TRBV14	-	CASSLLAGKAPDTQYF	TGTGCCAGCAGCCTTCTAGCCGGGAAAGCTCCAGATACGCAGTATTTT
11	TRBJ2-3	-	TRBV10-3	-	CAISDPDTQYF	TGTGCCATCAGTGACCCTGATACGCAGTATTTT
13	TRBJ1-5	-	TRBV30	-	CAWSNQGRQPQHF	TGTGCCTGGAGTAATCAGGGAAGGCAGCCCCAGCATTTT
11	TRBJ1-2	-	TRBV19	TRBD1	CAIGQGGGYTF	TGTGCCATCGGCCAGGGGGGCGGCTACACCTTC
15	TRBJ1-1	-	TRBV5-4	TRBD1	CASSRVGTVNTEAFF	TGTGCCAGCAGCCGTGTGGGGACAGTCAACACTGAAGCTTTCTTT
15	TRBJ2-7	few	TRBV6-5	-	CASSRESVLSYEQYF	TGTGCCAGCAGCCGCGAGTCGGTCCTCTCCTACGAGCAGTACTTC
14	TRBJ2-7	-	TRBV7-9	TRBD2	CASSWDYLEDEQYF	TGTGCCAGCAGCTGGGACTACTTAGAGGACGAGCAGTACTTC
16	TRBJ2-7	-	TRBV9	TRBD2	CASSVGGTSVSYEQYF	TGTGCCAGCAGCGTAGGGGGGACTAGCGTGTCCTACGAGCAGTACTTC
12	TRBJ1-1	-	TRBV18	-	CASSRDGTEAFF	TGTGCCAGCTCAAGAGATGGCACTGAAGCTTTCTTT
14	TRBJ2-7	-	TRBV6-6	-	CASGGYSHFHEQYF	TGTGCCTCTGGGGGGTACTCTCATTTCCACGAGCAGTACTTC
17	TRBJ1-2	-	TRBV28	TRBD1	CASSLLVSQGAFHGYTF	TGTGCCAGCAGTTTATTGGTCAGCCAGGGGGCCTTCCATGGCTACACCTTC